The 30 T cell receptor beta chains listed next were all sequenced from one sample in a study of CD8 T cells in ankylosing spondylitis. TCRdb re-analysed the 5' RACE reads in MiXCR, keeping a single row per CDR3 protein. Among about 340,000 distinct CDR3 sequences, roughly 15% were seen once, and the ten largest hold 0.9% to 1.2%. The sample taken for sequencing was blood, either unsorted or a sorted T cell fraction (not recorded which). Receptors originate from a male donor with ankylosing spondylitis or in good health (not recorded which).

This clonotype was observed a handful of times. V and J are TRBV2 and TRBJ2-7; D is undetermined. CDR1 SNHLY and CDR2 FYNNEI come from the germline V gene. The CDR3 spans 14 residues. The V and J ends lost 2 bases and 6 bases respectively, with 14 bases between them. The CDR3 sequence is CASSETGPTPEQYF. CDR3 sequence (DNA): TGTGCCAGCAGTGAAACTGGACCCACCCCCGAGCAGTACTTC.

In its sample, this clonotype was seen a few times. CDR3 sequence (DNA): TGCAGTGCCACTGACAGTTCCAATCAGCCCCAGCATTTT. Amino acid sequence: CSATDSSNQPQHF. This chain links TRBV20-1 with TRBJ1-5; maybe TRBD1 (5 bases). Per germline, CDR1 DFQATT and CDR2 SNEGSKA (reference sequence). Trimming shortened V by 6 bases and J by 3 bases, and 12 bases separated the two germline ends. The CDR3 is made up of 13 amino acids.

The rearrangement joins TRBV9 to TRBJ2-5, with D possibly matching TRBD1 (6 bases). V lost 0 bases and J 1 base, leaving 7 bases between the germline ends. CDR3 length equals 14 residues. Germline CDR1 reads SGDLS; CDR2 reads YYNGEE. The CDR3 DNA follows: TGTGCCAGCAGCGTAGACAGGGCCCAAGAGACCCAGTACTTC. It yields the protein CASSVDRAQETQYF.

V usage is TRBV5-1 and J usage is TRBJ1-1; no reliable D call. Germline assignment: CDR1 SGHRS and CDR2 YFSETQ. Trimming left V 1 base short and J 6 bases short, with 13 bases between. This CDR3 contains 14 residues. CDR3 DNA sequence: TGCGCCAGCAGCTTGTGGTCACTGGGCCCTGAAGCTTTCTTT. As protein: CASSLWSLGPEAFF.

This clonotype has more than one count but fewer than ten. The CDR3 DNA is TGTGCCAGCAGCCAAGATTTAAGGACAGTAAATTACGAGCAGTACTTC. Residues: CASSQDLRTVNYEQYF. The chain recombines TRBV3-1 with TRBJ2-7; D is perhaps TRBD1 (6 bases). Germline CDR1 and CDR2: LGHDT and YNNKEL (reference sequence). This CDR3 has 16 residues. Between the trimmed V and J ends, which lost 0 bases and 4 bases, there was a span of 16 bases.

This sequence joins TRBV7-9 and TRBJ2-1, with TRBD1 matching 12 bases. CDR3 length: 16 amino acids. Trimming cost V 5 bases and J 7 bases; bases outside gene matches: 9. CDR1 is SEHNR and CDR2 is FQNEAQ in the germline V gene (reference sequence). CDR3 sequence: CASSRFGTGGFNEQFF. CDR3 bases: TGTGCCAGCAGCCGGTTCGGGACAGGGGGCTTTAATGAGCAGTTCTTC.

The chain uses TRBV15 and TRBJ1-5; a possible D gene is TRBD1 (6 bases). V gave up 0 bases and J gave up 3 bases, with 9 bases separating them. Per germline, CDR1 LNHNV and CDR2 YYDKDF (reference sequence). This CDR3 comprises 15 residues. CDR3 in amino acids: CATSRDGQFNQPQHF. As DNA, the CDR3 is TGTGCCACCAGCAGAGACGGACAGTTCAATCAGCCCCAGCATTTT.

The J gene is TRBJ1-1, the V gene TRBV5-5, with 11 bases fitting TRBD1. V lost 4 bases, J lost 5 bases, and 10 bases stayed unmatched. There are 16 residues in the CDR3. Per germline, CDR1 SGHKS and CDR2 YYEKEE (reference sequence). CDR3 residues: CASSQVADRGRTEAFF. CDR3 nucleotide sequence: TGTGCCAGCAGCCAAGTTGCGGACAGGGGGCGAACTGAAGCTTTCTTT. Complete variable domain (other parts from reference TRBV5-5 and TRBJ1-1): DAGVTQSPTHLIKTRGQQVTLRCSPISGHKSVSWYQQVLGQGPQFIFQYYEKEERGRGNFPDRFSARQFPNYSSELNVNALLLGDSALYLCASSQVADRGRTEAFFGQGTRLTVV.

This clonotype was recorded a few times. The CDR3 sequence is CSARFPGAETQYF. The CDR3 nucleotides are TGCAGTGCTAGATTTCCAGGGGCAGAGACCCAGTACTTC. V and J are TRBV20-1 and TRBJ2-5; TRBD1 is a possible D gene (6 bases). Per germline, CDR1 DFQATT and CDR2 SNEGSKA (reference sequence). V lost 2 bases, J lost 4 bases, and 11 bases lay in between. This CDR3 comprises 13 residues.

This clonotype was counted many times. This chain joins TRBV18 and TRBJ1-1; D unresolved. This CDR3 region has 13 residues. The V end lost 1 base, the J end lost 5 bases, and 8 bases lay between the germline ends. In germline, CDR1 is KGHSH, CDR2 LQKENI. This chain's CDR3 is CASSPRGATEAFF. DNA of the CDR3: TGTGCCAGCTCACCACGGGGTGCAACTGAAGCTTTCTTT.

This clonotype was counted between two and nine times. The chain couples TRBV5-1 to TRBJ1-1; 10 bases are a match to TRBD1. CDR3 size: 16 residues. In germline, CDR1 is SGHRS, CDR2 YFSETQ. V shed 0 bases, J shed 4 bases, and the junction held 6 bases outside the gene matches. The CDR3 region is CASSLGQGARGTEAFF. CDR3 coding DNA: TGCGCCAGCAGCTTGGGACAGGGGGCGAGGGGCACTGAAGCTTTCTTT.

This chain links TRBV21-1 with TRBJ1-6; the DNA was not compared with TRBD1, the D call given in the table. TRBV21-1 is listed as a pseudogene. The CDR3 runs to 14 residues. The CDR3 DNA sequence: TGTGCCAGCAGCAAAGGTCCCAGGCCGGGCACCCTCCACTTT. The encoded protein is CASSKGPRPGTLHF.

This chain connects TRBV5-6 to TRBJ2-1, with 9 bases that match TRBD2. CDR1 and CDR2 (germline): SGHDT, YYEEEE. With 6 bases clipped from V and 2 bases from J, the junction kept 15 bases outside the gene matches. The CDR3 loop spans 18 amino acids. The chain's CDR3 is CASTSWGTTSGPYNEQFF. CDR3 in DNA: TGTGCCAGCACCTCCTGGGGCACGACTAGCGGACCCTACAATGAGCAGTTCTTC.

A few counts support this clonotype. The rearrangement links TRBV19 to TRBJ2-1, with 10 bases fitting TRBD2. Germline V gene data show CDR1 as LNHDA and CDR2 as SQIVND (reference sequence). V gave up 4 bases and J gave up 9 bases; unmatched junction bases: 6. The CDR3 is made up of 14 amino acids. Here the CDR3 DNA reads TGTGCCAGTAGTAAAGCGGGAGGGCGAACTGAGCAGTTCTTC. Encoded protein: CASSKAGGRTEQFF.

This clonotype occurred a few times. The chain uses TRBV6-1 and TRBJ2-3; TRBD2 is a possible D gene (6 bases). CDR1 and CDR2 from the germline V gene are MNHNS and SASEGT. Trimming shortened V by 4 bases and J by 4 bases, and 9 bases separated the two germline ends. There are 13 residues in the CDR3. CDR3: CASSAPGADTQYF. As DNA, the CDR3 is TGTGCCAGCAGTGCGCCGGGGGCAGATACGCAGTATTTT.

This clonotype was observed a few times. The gene calls are TRBV6-2 or TRBV6-3 and TRBJ1-5; 8 bases align to TRBD1. The germline V gene has CDR1 MNHEY and CDR2 SVGEGT. There are 19 residues in the CDR3. The V and J ends lost 11 bases and 0 bases, in that order; junction bases with no gene match: 21. The CDR3 DNA is TGTGCCGGAGCTGAAACGAGCAGGGGGCAGCATGATAGCAATCAGCCCCAGCATTTT. Protein: CAGAETSRGQHDSNQPQHF.

J is TRBJ2-7 and V is TRBV29-1; 9 nucleotides align to TRBD1. Per the germline V gene, CDR1 is SQVTM and CDR2 is ANQGSEA. The CDR3 runs to 13 residues. V lost 3 bases, J lost 2 bases, and 2 bases stayed unmatched. The CDR3 sequence is CSVEGQGPYEQYF. The CDR3 DNA reads TGCAGCGTTGAGGGACAGGGACCCTACGAGCAGTACTTC.

The chain joins TRBV25-1 to TRBJ2-5; 13 nucleotides align to TRBD2. The CDR3 sequence is 16 residues long. The J segment lost 4 bases and the V segment lost 1 base, leaving 3 bases of the junction unmatched. Germline V lookup: CDR1 MGHDK, CDR2 SYGVNS. The chain's CDR3 is CASSEWRLAGGETQYF. As DNA, the CDR3 is TGTGCCAGCAGTGAATGGAGACTAGCGGGAGGAGAGACCCAGTACTTC.

The rearrangement joins TRBV5-6 to TRBJ2-1; 16 bases map to TRBD2. Per germline, CDR1 SGHDT and CDR2 YYEEEE. The CDR3 runs to 16 residues. V shed 1 base, J shed 9 bases, and the junction held 4 bases outside the gene matches. CDR3 sequence reads: CASSLKGTSGRAEQFF. The CDR3 coding sequence is TGTGCCAGCAGCTTGAAGGGGACTAGCGGGAGGGCTGAGCAGTTCTTC.

Many counts were recorded for this clonotype. CDR3 in DNA: TGCGCCAGCAGCTTGGAACAGAACTCTGGAAACACCATATATTTT. Its protein is CASSLEQNSGNTIYF. The V and J genes are TRBV5-1 and TRBJ1-3; unclear D gene. The CDR3 has 15 residues. Germline V gene data show CDR1 as SGHRS and CDR2 as YFSETQ. Deletions cut 0 bases from V and 0 bases from J, with 7 bases between.

This clonotype has only a few counts. The chain has TRBV12-3 or TRBV12-4 and TRBJ1-1; D gene ambiguous. The V gene lost 5 bases and the J gene lost 0 bases, with 16 bases spanning the gap. The CDR3 covers 16 residues. CDR3 nucleotides: TGTGCCAGCAGTCCCCGCATCGGCTACATGAACACTGAAGCTTTCTTT. It encodes CASSPRIGYMNTEAFF.

This clonotype has only a few counts. The chain is built from TRBV5-5 and TRBJ2-2; 9 bases are a match to TRBD1. CDR1 and CDR2 (germline): SGHKS, YYEKEE (reference sequence). This CDR3 is built from 14 residues. Losses at the gene ends were 4 bases for V and 4 bases for J; bases not matched to a gene: 2. In DNA, the CDR3 is TGTGCCAGCAGCCCGACAGGGGGCACCGGGGAGCTGTTTTTT. This codes for CASSPTGGTGELFF.

The gene calls are TRBV19 and TRBJ1-5, with D unresolved. V lost 7 bases and J 3 bases, leaving 13 bases between the germline ends. CDR1 LNHDA and CDR2 SQIVND come from the germline V gene (reference sequence). This CDR3 region has 14 residues. The CDR3 sequence: CASKGVSVNQPQHF. The CDR3, as DNA: TGTGCCAGTAAAGGTGTCAGCGTCAATCAGCCCCAGCATTTT.

The table lists this clonotype with a few counts. The gene calls are TRBV5-1 and TRBJ1-5; the D gene is possibly TRBD1 (6 bases). The germline V and J ends were trimmed by 0 bases and 0 bases, with 13 bases remaining between them. The CDR3 runs 17 residues. The germline gives CDR1 SGHRS, CDR2 YFSETQ. The CDR3 spells CASSLGAGGNSNQPQHF. CDR3 nucleotides: TGCGCCAGCAGCTTGGGAGCGGGGGGCAATAGCAATCAGCCCCAGCATTTT.

This clonotype has more than one count but fewer than ten. The chain links TRBV2 to TRBJ2-2, with no clear D. The CDR3 sequence is 14 residues long. Trimming took off 4 bases at V and 3 bases at J, with 9 bases between the two ends. CDR1 and CDR2 (germline): SNHLY, FYNNEI. The CDR3 spells CASSVGPYTGELFF. The CDR3 DNA is TGTGCCAGCAGTGTAGGACCCTACACCGGGGAGCTGTTTTTT.

This clonotype was recorded a few times. This chain joins TRBV3-1 and TRBJ1-1; unclear D gene. V was trimmed by 0 bases and J by 1 base, leaving 9 bases between them. Germline assignment: CDR1 LGHDT and CDR2 YNNKEL (reference sequence). The CDR3 sequence is 15 residues long. The CDR3 spells CASSQDGVANTEAFF. The CDR3 bases are TGTGCCAGCAGCCAAGATGGCGTAGCGAACACTGAAGCTTTCTTT.

The chain recombines TRBV3-1 with TRBJ1-4, with D maybe TRBD1 (5 bases). Germline V lookup: CDR1 LGHDT, CDR2 YNNKEL (reference sequence). Trimming cost V 3 bases and J 8 bases, with 10 bases left between them. CDR3 length: 13 amino acids. The DNA of the CDR3 is TGTGCCAGCAGCCAGGAGCAGGGAGAAAAACTGTTTTTT. Translated: CASSQEQGEKLFF.

This clonotype was observed a handful of times. The chain carries TRBV20-1 and TRBJ2-1; the match to TRBD2 covers 12 bases. The CDR3 totals 15 residues. Germline trimming cut 5 bases from V and 8 bases from J; bases unmatched to any gene: 10. From germline, CDR1 is DFQATT and CDR2 SNEGSKA (reference sequence). CDR3 sequence (DNA): TGCAGTGCTCGTCGACTAGCGGGAGCCAACGATGAGCAGTTCTTC. Translating it yields CSARRLAGANDEQFF.

CDR3 DNA sequence: TGCGCCAGCAGCTTCGGACTGTCTAGCACAGATACGCAGTATTTT. This translates into CASSFGLSSTDTQYF. V usage is TRBV5-1 and J usage is TRBJ2-3; D is perhaps TRBD2 (5 bases). V lost 2 bases, J lost 0 bases, and 10 bases lay in between. The CDR3 extends over 15 amino acids. Germline assignment: CDR1 SGHRS and CDR2 YFSETQ.

J is TRBJ2-2 and V is TRBV5-1; TRBD2 is a possible D gene (5 bases). From germline, CDR1 is SGHRS and CDR2 YFSETQ. The CDR3 covers 16 residues. V gave up 0 bases and J gave up 4 bases, with 13 bases separating them. This CDR3 is CASSLVEAPFTGELFF. The CDR3 region has the DNA TGCGCCAGCAGCTTGGTGGAGGCTCCTTTCACCGGGGAGCTGTTTTTT.